The 13 T cell receptor beta chains below come from one sample, sequenced in a study of Ad26.COV2.S vaccination and SARS-CoV-2 variants. Sample treatment: some 20 received Ad26.COV2.S at low or high dose, single or two shots; about 5 received placebo; per-sample allocation not given. At day 63 after the first vaccine or placebo injection, samples were drawn. Only in-frame clones appear in the TCRdb table, and some are missing; sequencing was by immunoSEQ multiplex PCR. The sample has a few hundred thousand clones, around 91% seen once. The source material was peripheral blood, sampled in a trial of Ad26.COV2.S vaccine versus placebo. The origin of the receptors is a person between 18 and 65 years old who received the Ad26.COV2.S COVID-19 vaccine or a placebo.

The gene calls are TRBV30 and TRBJ2-6, with no clear D. This CDR3 region has 14 residues. CDR1 and CDR2 (germline): GTSNPN, SVGIG (reference sequence). Between the trimmed V and J ends, which lost 2 bases and 4 bases, there was a span of 9 bases. The CDR3: CAWSFTRGANVLTF. CDR3 in DNA: TGTGCCTGGAGTTTCACTCGGGGGGCCAACGTCCTGACTTTC.

The chain uses TRBV24-1 and TRBJ2-2; D is unclear. This CDR3 is 11 amino acids long. Germline-derived CDR1 and CDR2 are KGHDR and SFDVKD. V was pared by 12 bases and J by 6 bases, with 10 bases between. DNA of the CDR3: TGTGCCCCCCCCCAGGCCGGGGAGCTGTTTTTT. This translates into CAPPQAGELFF.

This clone has only one observation. The chain is built from TRBV5-6 and TRBJ2-7; weak D call: TRBD2 (5 bases). V lost 4 bases to trimming and J lost 6 bases, with 17 bases between them. CDR3 size: 14 residues. Per germline, CDR1 SGHDT and CDR2 YYEEEE. The CDR3 is CASSAGRGNIEQYF. The CDR3 bases are TGTGCCAGCAGCGCCGGAAGAGGGAATATCGAGCAGTACTTC. Full variable domain (missing parts from reference TRBV5-6 and TRBJ2-7): DAGVTQSPTHLIKTRGQQVTLRCSPKSGHDTVSWYQQALGQGPQFIFQYYEEEERQRGNFPDRFSGHQFPNYSSELNVNALLLGDSALYLCASSAGRGNIEQYFGPGTRLTVT.

The chain joins TRBV4-2 to TRBJ1-2; D gene uncertain. The CDR3 length is 15 residues. Deletions cut 0 bases from V and 2 bases from J, with 10 bases between. In germline, CDR1 is LGHNA, CDR2 YNFKEQ. Here the CDR3 reads CASSQEARSNYGYTF. CDR3 bases: TGTGCCAGCAGCCAAGAGGCCAGGAGCAACTATGGCTACACCTTC.

The gene calls are TRBV5-4 and TRBJ2-7; tentatively, D is TRBD2 (5 bases). V lost 0 bases, J lost 7 bases, and 14 bases lay in between. Germline CDR1 and CDR2: SGHNT and YYREEE (reference sequence). The CDR3 runs to 14 residues. The DNA of the CDR3 is TGTGCCAGCAGCTTGGAGGGTCCCACGGGGGAGCAGTACTTC. It codes for CASSLEGPTGEQYF.

The V call is TRBV27, the J call TRBJ2-4; a weak D match, TRBD2 (5 bases). CDR3 length: 14 residues. Germline V gene sequence: CDR1 MNHEY, CDR2 SMNVEV (reference sequence). V gave up 7 bases and J gave up 2 bases, with 12 bases separating them. As DNA, the CDR3 is TGTGCCAGCACGTCAAGCGGTCCCAAAAACATTCAGTACTTC. Protein: CASTSSGPKNIQYF.

This chain uses TRBV4-3 with TRBJ2-5; D is unclear. Germline V gene data show CDR1 as LGHNA and CDR2 as YSLEER. The ends were cut back, 1 base at V and 4 bases at J, with 13 bases in the middle. CDR3 size: 15 residues. The CDR3 DNA reads TGCGCCAGCAGCCAAGGCTCGATGGCCGCAGAGACCCAGTACTTC. Translating gives CASSQGSMAAETQYF.

This chain links TRBV7-2 with TRBJ2-5; 7 bases are a match to TRBD2. Per the germline V gene, CDR1 is SGHTA and CDR2 is FQGNSA. Trimming at V came to 7 bases and at J to 5 bases, leaving 7 bases not matched to a gene. The CDR3 contains 13 residues. The CDR3 sequence: CASTPGGRETQYF. CDR3 bases: TGTGCCAGCACTCCGGGGGGTAGGGAGACCCAGTACTTC. The variable domain in full, with the rest retrieved from reference TRBV7-2 and TRBJ2-5, is GAGVSQSPSNKVTEKGKDVELRCDPISGHTALYWYRQSLGQGLEFLIYFQGNSAPDKSGLPSDRFSAERTGGSVSTLTIQRTQQEDSAVYLCASTPGGRETQYFGPGTRLLVL.

The chain has TRBV13 and TRBJ2-1; maybe TRBD2 (6 bases). CDR1 is PRHDT, CDR2 FYEKMQ, per germline (reference sequence). V was cut by 0 bases and J by 2 bases, with 17 bases left in between. The CDR3 is made up of 18 amino acids. DNA for the CDR3: TGTGCCAGCAGCTTAGGTCCCCTGGCGGGAAAGGCCTACAATGAGCAGTTCTTC. Amino acids: CASSLGPLAGKAYNEQFF.

This clone has only a few counts. The gene calls are TRBV7-3 and TRBJ1-2; TRBD1 matches 7 bases. The germline V gene has CDR1 SGHTA and CDR2 FQGTGA. The J segment lost 8 bases and the V segment lost 5 bases, leaving 17 bases of the junction unmatched. The CDR3 has 16 amino acids. CDR3: CASSPRGLRTGSGYTF. The CDR3 DNA follows: TGTGCCAGCAGCCCCAGAGGCCTACGGACAGGTTCAGGCTACACCTTC.

The chain links TRBV4-1 to TRBJ2-2; possibly TRBD1 or TRBD2 for D (6 bases each). From germline, CDR1 is MGHRA and CDR2 YSYEKL. The CDR3 is 15 amino acids. V lost 1 base and J lost 8, with 14 bases in between. Here the CDR3 reads CASSQGWGAGGELFF. The DNA of the CDR3 is TGCGCCAGCAGCCAAGGTTGGGGGGCTGGAGGGGAGCTGTTTTTT.

This chain connects TRBV5-8 to TRBJ2-3; D is unclear. CDR3 size: 13 residues. Germline V CDR1 and CDR2: SGHTS, YDEGEE. Trimming pared 7 bases from V and 4 bases from J, leaving 13 bases between. The DNA of the CDR3 is TGTGCCAGCCCACACAGAAGCCCAGATACGCAGTATTTT. Translating gives CASPHRSPDTQYF.

The chain uses TRBV19 and TRBJ1-2; 10 bases align to TRBD1. The V and J ends lost 3 bases and 4 bases, in that order; junction bases with no gene match: 5. The CDR3 totals 15 residues. Germline loops: CDR1 LNHDA, CDR2 SQIVND (reference sequence). The CDR3, as DNA: TGTGCCAGTAGTATCGCCGGGACAGGGGCCTATGGCTACACCTTC. This sequence encodes CASSIAGTGAYGYTF.